Following are 15 T cell receptor beta chains from one sample sequenced in a study of T cell changes during pregnancy in multiple sclerosis. Clones were read by immunoSEQ multiplex PCR, and TCRdb kept only the in-frame ones, dropping some. Among fewer than 80,000 clones listed, more than 70% were seen once. Sample: peripheral blood, taken in the first trimester of pregnancy. Receptors were obtained from a female donor in good health, enrolled as a control in a pregnancy study.

The chain couples TRBV7-8 to TRBJ2-7; D possibly corresponds to TRBD1 (6 bases). This CDR3 is 13 amino acids long. Germline V gene lookup returns CDR1 SGHVS and CDR2 FQNEAQ. V was cut by 5 bases and J by 2 bases, with 10 bases left in between. CDR3 amino acids: CASSRDNTYEQYF. The CDR3 nucleotides read TGTGCCAGCAGCCGGGACAATACCTACGAGCAGTACTTC.

The CDR3 loop reads CASSLGPLTNEKLFF. The CDR3 DNA follows: TGTGCCAGCAGCCTGGGGCCCTTAACTAATGAAAAACTGTTTTTT. J is TRBJ1-4 and V is TRBV9; D perhaps matches TRBD1 (5 bases). The germline V gene has CDR1 SGDLS and CDR2 YYNGEE. Between the trimmed V and J ends, which lost 4 bases and 1 base, there was a span of 11 bases. The length of the CDR3 is 15 residues.

This clone has only one observation. V and J are TRBV6-1 and TRBJ1-2; TRBD1 aligns across 7 bases. Unmatched junction bases numbered 15, after V lost 2 bases and J lost 6 bases. This CDR3 spans 17 amino acids. Per germline, CDR1 MNHNS and CDR2 SASEGT. The CDR3 DNA reads as TGTGCCAGCAGTGAATTTTGGTCCATGGGACAGAGGGATGGCTACACCTTC. It codes for CASSEFWSMGQRDGYTF.

This chain joins TRBV6-1 and TRBJ2-5; TRBD2 matches at 14 bases. The germline V gene has CDR1 MNHNS and CDR2 SASEGT. J lost 4 bases, V lost 3 bases, and 13 bases had no gene match. This CDR3 has 19 residues. The CDR3 region is CASSDPFGLAGGLAETQYF. The DNA for the CDR3 is TGTGCCAGCAGTGACCCCTTCGGACTAGCGGGGGGCCTAGCAGAGACCCAGTACTTC.

The rearrangement uses TRBV6-6 and TRBJ1-5, with a weak D call TRBD1 (5 bases). From germline, CDR1 is MNHNY and CDR2 SVGAGI (reference sequence). The CDR3 sequence is 15 residues long. Between the trimmed V and J ends, which lost 5 bases and 0 bases, there was a span of 11 bases. The chain's CDR3 is CASSGGYYSNQPQHF. CDR3 nucleotides: TGTGCCAGCAGTGGGGGGTACTATAGCAATCAGCCCCAGCATTTT.

The chain links TRBV27 to TRBJ1-2; 7 bases match TRBD1. This CDR3 has 14 residues. Per the germline V gene, CDR1 is MNHEY and CDR2 is SMNVEV (reference sequence). J was trimmed by 5 bases and V by 5 bases; bases with no gene match: 8. DNA for the CDR3: TGTGCCAGCAGTGAAAACAGGGGACTTTATGGCTACACCTTC. This encodes CASSENRGLYGYTF.

The chain is built from TRBV19 and TRBJ2-2; the D gene is possibly TRBD1 (6 bases). The CDR3 has 15 residues. Per germline, CDR1 LNHDA and CDR2 SQIVND (reference sequence). Trimming left V 7 bases short and J 0 bases short, with 12 bases between. CDR3 amino acids: CASTQGSPNTGELFF. CDR3 DNA: TGTGCCAGTACGCAGGGGAGCCCGAACACCGGGGAGCTGTTTTTT.

The J gene is TRBJ1-2, the V gene TRBV12-5; D gene unclear. The CDR3 covers 14 residues. The germline V and J ends were trimmed by 1 base and 4 bases, with 10 bases remaining between them. Per germline, CDR1 LGHNT and CDR2 FRNRAP. CDR3 region: CASGLAEPGYGYTF. The CDR3 DNA follows: TGTGCTAGTGGTTTGGCAGAACCTGGCTATGGCTACACCTTC.

CDR3 in amino acids: CASSQVWAGEQYF. Here the CDR3 DNA reads TGCGCCAGCAGCCAAGTGTGGGCCGGCGAGCAGTACTTC. This chain connects TRBV4-3 to TRBJ2-7; D gene uncertain. Germline values: CDR1 LGHNA, CDR2 YSLEER. V was shortened by 1 base and J by 6 bases, with 10 bases between the two germline ends. The CDR3 contains 13 residues.

J is TRBJ1-2 and V is TRBV7-9; possible D gene TRBD1, 6 bases. V was cut by 5 bases and J by 4 bases, with 17 bases left in between. The length of the CDR3 is 15 residues. The germline gives CDR1 SEHNR, CDR2 FQNEAQ (reference sequence). CDR3 loop: CASSLGTPEGYGYTF. CDR3 DNA sequence: TGTGCCAGCAGCCTCGGGACACCCGAGGGCTATGGCTACACCTTC.

J is TRBJ1-1 and V is TRBV6-1; no clear D. This CDR3 contains 13 residues. Germline lookup yields CDR1 MNHNS and CDR2 SASEGT. Trimming took 7 bases from V and 10 from J, leaving 19 bases between them. CDR3 coding DNA: TGTGCCAGCACACTCAGGCTGGGTGGTCGAGCTTTCTTT. Translated: CASTLRLGGRAFF.

Here the CDR3 reads CATSGTGTSGRAPNEQFF. CDR3 nucleotide sequence: TGTGCCACCAGCGGCACCGGGACTAGCGGGAGGGCCCCTAATGAGCAGTTCTTC. J is TRBJ2-1 and V is TRBV15; 16 nucleotides line up with TRBD2. Germline V gives CDR1 LNHNV, CDR2 YYDKDF (reference sequence). The CDR3 is made up of 18 amino acids. Trimming removed 5 bases from V and 7 bases from J; junction bases left unmatched: 11.

The V and J genes are TRBV27 and TRBJ1-4, with D possibly being TRBD1 (5 bases). Germline-derived CDR1 and CDR2 are MNHEY and SMNVEV (reference sequence). Between the trimmed V and J ends, which lost 6 bases and 7 bases, there was a span of 18 bases. This CDR3 is 15 amino acids long. CDR3 DNA sequence: TGTGCCAGCAGGGAGGCGGGGCAGGGTGGTGAAAAACTGTTTTTT. Its protein is CASREAGQGGEKLFF.

The rearrangement uses TRBV5-1 and TRBJ2-7; 7 bases map to TRBD1. This CDR3 is 13 amino acids long. After removal of 4 bases from V and 1 base from J, the junction contained 2 bases not matched to a gene. Per germline, CDR1 SGHRS and CDR2 YFSETQ. The CDR3 loop is CASSVTGSYEQYF. CDR3 DNA: TGCGCCAGCAGCGTGACAGGGTCCTACGAGCAGTACTTC. Supplemented by reference TRBV5-1 and TRBJ2-7, the full variable domain reads KAGVTQTPRYLIKTRGQQVTLSCSPISGHRSVSWYQQTPGQGLQFLFEYFSETQRNKGNFPGRFSGRQFSNSRSEMNVSTLELGDSALYLCASSVTGSYEQYFGPGTRLTVT.

The V gene is TRBV5-1, the J gene TRBJ2-3, with 9 bases fitting TRBD1. The CDR3 contains 14 residues. CDR1 and CDR2 (germline): SGHRS, YFSETQ. The ends lost 9 bases at V and 5 bases at J; junction bases unmatched: 10. CDR3 in DNA: TGCGCCACCTCACCGGGACAGGGTATAGATACGCAGTATTTT. Translating it yields CATSPGQGIDTQYF.